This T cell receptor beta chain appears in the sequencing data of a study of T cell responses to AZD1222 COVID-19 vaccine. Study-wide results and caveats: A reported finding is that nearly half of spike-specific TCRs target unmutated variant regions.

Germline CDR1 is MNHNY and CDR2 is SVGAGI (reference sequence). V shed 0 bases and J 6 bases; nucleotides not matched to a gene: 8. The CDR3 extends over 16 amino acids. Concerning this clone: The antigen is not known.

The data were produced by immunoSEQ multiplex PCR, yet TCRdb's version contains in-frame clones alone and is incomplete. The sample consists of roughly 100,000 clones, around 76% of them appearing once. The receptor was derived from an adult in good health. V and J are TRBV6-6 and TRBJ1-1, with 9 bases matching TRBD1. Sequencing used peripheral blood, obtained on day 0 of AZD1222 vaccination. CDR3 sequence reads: CASSYSTTGGESEAFF. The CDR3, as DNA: TGTGCCAGCAGTTACTCAACGACAGGGGGGGAATCTGAAGCTTTCTTT.